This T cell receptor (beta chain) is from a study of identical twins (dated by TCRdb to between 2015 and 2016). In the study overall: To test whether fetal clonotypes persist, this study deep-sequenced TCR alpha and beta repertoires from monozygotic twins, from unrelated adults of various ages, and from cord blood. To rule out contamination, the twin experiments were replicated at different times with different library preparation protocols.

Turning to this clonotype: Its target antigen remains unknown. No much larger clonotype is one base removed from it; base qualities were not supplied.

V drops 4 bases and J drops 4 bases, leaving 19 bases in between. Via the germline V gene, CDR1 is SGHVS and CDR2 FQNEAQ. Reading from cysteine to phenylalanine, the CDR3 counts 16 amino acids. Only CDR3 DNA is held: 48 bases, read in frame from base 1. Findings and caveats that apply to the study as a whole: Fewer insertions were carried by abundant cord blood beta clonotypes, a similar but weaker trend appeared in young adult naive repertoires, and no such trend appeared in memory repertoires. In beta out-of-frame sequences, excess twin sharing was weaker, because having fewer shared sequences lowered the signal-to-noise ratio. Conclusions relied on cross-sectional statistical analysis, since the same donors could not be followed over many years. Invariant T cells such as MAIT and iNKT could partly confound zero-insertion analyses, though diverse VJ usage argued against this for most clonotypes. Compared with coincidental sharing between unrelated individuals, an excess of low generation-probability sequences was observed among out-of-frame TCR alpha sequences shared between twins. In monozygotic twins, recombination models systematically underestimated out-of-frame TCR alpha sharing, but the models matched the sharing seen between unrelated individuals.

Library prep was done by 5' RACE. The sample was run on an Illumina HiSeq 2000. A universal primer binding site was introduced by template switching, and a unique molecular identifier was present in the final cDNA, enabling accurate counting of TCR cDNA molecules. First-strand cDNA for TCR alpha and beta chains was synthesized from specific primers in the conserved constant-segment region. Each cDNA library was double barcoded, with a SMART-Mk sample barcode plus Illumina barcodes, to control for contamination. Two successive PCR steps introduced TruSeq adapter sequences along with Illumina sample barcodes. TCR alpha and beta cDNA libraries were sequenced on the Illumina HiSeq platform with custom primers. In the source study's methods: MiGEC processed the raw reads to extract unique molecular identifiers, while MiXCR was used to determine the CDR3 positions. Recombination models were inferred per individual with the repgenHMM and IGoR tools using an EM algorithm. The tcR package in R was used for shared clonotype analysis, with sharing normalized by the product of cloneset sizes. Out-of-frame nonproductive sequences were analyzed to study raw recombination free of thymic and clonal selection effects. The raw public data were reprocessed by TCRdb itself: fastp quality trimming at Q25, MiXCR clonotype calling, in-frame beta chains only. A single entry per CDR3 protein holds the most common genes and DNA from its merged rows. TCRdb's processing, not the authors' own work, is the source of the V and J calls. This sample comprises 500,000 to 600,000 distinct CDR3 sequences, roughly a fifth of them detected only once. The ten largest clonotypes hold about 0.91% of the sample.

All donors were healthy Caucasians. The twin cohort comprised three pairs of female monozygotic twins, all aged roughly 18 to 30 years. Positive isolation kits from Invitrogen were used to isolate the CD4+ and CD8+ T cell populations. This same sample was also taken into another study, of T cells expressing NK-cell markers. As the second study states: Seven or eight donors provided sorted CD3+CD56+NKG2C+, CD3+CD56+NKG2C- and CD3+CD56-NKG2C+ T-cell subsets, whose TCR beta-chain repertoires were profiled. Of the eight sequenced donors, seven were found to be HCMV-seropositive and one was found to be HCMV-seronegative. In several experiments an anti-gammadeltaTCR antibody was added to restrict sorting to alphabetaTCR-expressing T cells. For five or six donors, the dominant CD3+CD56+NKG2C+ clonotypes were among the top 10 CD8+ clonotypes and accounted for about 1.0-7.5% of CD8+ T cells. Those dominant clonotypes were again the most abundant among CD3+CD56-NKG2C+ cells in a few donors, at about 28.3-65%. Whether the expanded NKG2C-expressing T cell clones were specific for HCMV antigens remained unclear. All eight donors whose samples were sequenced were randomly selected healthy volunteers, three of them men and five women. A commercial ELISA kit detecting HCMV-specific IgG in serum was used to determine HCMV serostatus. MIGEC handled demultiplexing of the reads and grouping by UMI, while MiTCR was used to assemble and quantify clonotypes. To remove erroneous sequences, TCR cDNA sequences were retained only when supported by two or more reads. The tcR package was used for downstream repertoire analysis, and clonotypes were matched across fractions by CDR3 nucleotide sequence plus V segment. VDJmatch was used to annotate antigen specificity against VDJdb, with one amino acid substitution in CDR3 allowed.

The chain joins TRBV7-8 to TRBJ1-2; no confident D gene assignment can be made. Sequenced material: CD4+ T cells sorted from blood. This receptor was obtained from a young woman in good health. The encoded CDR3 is CASSSRAAATFYGYTF. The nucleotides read TGTGCCAGCAGCTCCCGTGCCGCCGCGACCTTCTATGGCTACACCTTC.